The rows below give T cell receptor beta chains drawn from one sample of a study of cytomegalovirus exposure and HLA in healthy donors. Data came from immunoSEQ multiplex PCR; TCRdb stores just in-frame clones and leaves some out. Among nearly 110,000 clones listed, around four fifths were seen once. Sequenced: PBMCs. Receptor source: a young man in good health and CMV-seronegative. CDR3s include the opening cysteine and the closing phenylalanine or tryptophan. Fields, in order: D gene, V gene, J gene, clone size, CDR3 protein, CDR3 DNA. A D gene is named only where the DNA matches it firmly. Clone sizes are given selectively: once, few, many, or a class where the clone is expanded.

>TRBD1|TRBV7-9|TRBJ1-5|-
CASSRTGDQPQHF
TGTGCCAGCAGTCGGACAGGGGATCAGCCCCAGCATTTT
>-|TRBV28|TRBJ2-3|-
CASSPTALTEGSQYF
TGTGCCAGCAGTCCAACGGCACTAACTGAAGGATCGCAGTATTTT
>TRBD2|TRBV7-9|TRBJ2-7|-
CASSSTSGSSYEQYF
TGTGCCAGCAGCTCCACTAGCGGTAGCTCCTACGAGCAGTACTTC
>TRBD1|TRBV28|TRBJ2-7|-
CASSVRDRGGREEQYF
TGTGCCAGCAGTGTCCGTGACAGGGGGGGCCGTGAGGAGCAGTACTTC
>-|TRBV7-9|TRBJ2-1|once
CASSDRNNEQFF
TGTGCCAGCAGCGACAGAAACAATGAGCAGTTCTTC
>TRBD1|TRBV28|TRBJ2-7|-
CASSLYTGGLRDEQYF
TGTGCCAGCAGTTTATATACAGGGGGCCTTCGGGACGAGCAGTACTTC
>TRBD1|TRBV5-4|TRBJ1-6|-
CASSLAGQENSPLHF
TGTGCCAGCAGCTTGGCGGGACAGGAGAATTCACCCCTCCACTTT
>-|TRBV5-4|TRBJ2-3|few
CASSGPGTRGSTDTQYF
TGTGCCAGCAGCGGCCCTGGGACACGGGGAAGCACAGATACGCAGTATTTT
>-|TRBV19|TRBJ2-2|once
CASSITQGNTGELFF
TGTGCCAGTAGTATTACCCAGGGGAACACCGGGGAGCTGTTTTTT
>TRBD2|TRBV29-1|TRBJ2-3|-
CSVEVLAGASTDTQYF
TGCAGCGTTGAAGTACTAGCGGGGGCTAGCACAGATACGCAGTATTTT
>-|TRBV30|TRBJ2-1|-
CASTDSLSYNEQFF
TGTGCCTCCACGGACAGCTTGTCATACAATGAGCAGTTCTTC
>-|TRBV19|TRBJ1-1|once
CASSINGRNTEAFF
TGTGCCAGTAGTATAAACGGGAGGAACACTGAAGCTTTCTTT
>TRBD1|TRBV19|TRBJ2-2|-
CASSMDRGNTGELFF
TGTGCCAGTAGTATGGACAGGGGGAACACCGGGGAGCTGTTTTTT
>TRBD2|TRBV6-6|TRBJ2-7|-
CASSYYPSGGDEQYF
TGTGCCAGCAGCTATTACCCTTCCGGGGGGGACGAGCAGTACTTC
>-|TRBV27|TRBJ2-1|-
CASSLSRGLGGAGRSSYNEQFF
TGTGCCAGCAGTTTATCGAGAGGTTTGGGAGGTGCGGGGAGAAGCTCCTACAATGAGCAGTTCTTC
>-|TRBV30|TRBJ1-3|-
CAWSVTAGNTIYF
TGTGCCTGGAGTGTAACGGCTGGAAACACCATATATTTT
>TRBD1|TRBV18|TRBJ1-2|-
CASSPGQGNYGYTF
TGTGCCAGCTCACCAGGACAGGGGAACTATGGCTACACCTTC
>-|TRBV30|TRBJ2-5|-
CAWSRSRAQETQYF
TGTGCCTGGAGTAGGAGCAGAGCCCAAGAGACCCAGTACTTC
>-|TRBV5-5|TRBJ1-5|-
CASSERGNSNQPQHF
TGTGCCAGCAGCGAGAGAGGTAATAGCAATCAGCCCCAGCATTTT
>TRBD2|TRBV4-2|TRBJ2-4|-
CASSQGTSGMAKNIQYF
TGTGCCAGCAGCCAAGGGACTAGCGGGATGGCCAAAAACATTCAGTACTTC
>-|TRBV6-5|TRBJ1-2|-
CASSYDRWSYGYTF
TGTGCCAGCAGTTATGACAGGTGGAGCTATGGCTACACCTTC
>TRBD1|TRBV4-1|TRBJ1-1|-
CASSQDRRQGEAFF
TGCGCCAGCAGCCAAGATAGGAGACAGGGTGAAGCTTTCTTT
>TRBD1|TRBV4-1|TRBJ2-5|-
CASSQDRGTGGPQETQYF
TGCGCCAGCAGCCAAGATCGGGGGACAGGGGGCCCGCAAGAGACCCAGTACTTC
>-|TRBV19|TRBJ2-7|-
CASSMTISYEQYF
TGTGCCAGTAGTATGACTATTTCCTACGAGCAGTACTTC
>-|TRBV4-1|TRBJ2-1|-
CASRRQGSAYNEQFF
TGCGCCAGCAGGAGGCAGGGGTCAGCCTACAATGAGCAGTTCTTC
>TRBD1|TRBV5-6|TRBJ2-7|once
CASSLGQGASYEQYF
TGTGCCAGCAGCTTGGGACAGGGCGCCTCCTACGAGCAGTACTTC